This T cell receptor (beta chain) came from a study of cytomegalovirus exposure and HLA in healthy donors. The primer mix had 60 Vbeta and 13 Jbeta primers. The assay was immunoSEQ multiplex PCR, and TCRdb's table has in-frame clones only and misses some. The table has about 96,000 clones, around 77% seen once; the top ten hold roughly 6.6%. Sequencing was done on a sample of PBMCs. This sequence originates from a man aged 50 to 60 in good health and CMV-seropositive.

The CDR3 region is CASFSASSYNSPLHF. CDR3 bases: TGTGCCAGCTTTTCTGCGAGCTCCTATAATTCACCCCTCCACTTT. The J gene is TRBJ1-6, the V gene TRBV28; D remains ambiguous. With 8 bases removed from V and 0 bases from J, the gap between germline ends came to 11 bases. The CDR3 spans 15 residues. Germline V gives CDR1 MDHEN, CDR2 SYDVKM.